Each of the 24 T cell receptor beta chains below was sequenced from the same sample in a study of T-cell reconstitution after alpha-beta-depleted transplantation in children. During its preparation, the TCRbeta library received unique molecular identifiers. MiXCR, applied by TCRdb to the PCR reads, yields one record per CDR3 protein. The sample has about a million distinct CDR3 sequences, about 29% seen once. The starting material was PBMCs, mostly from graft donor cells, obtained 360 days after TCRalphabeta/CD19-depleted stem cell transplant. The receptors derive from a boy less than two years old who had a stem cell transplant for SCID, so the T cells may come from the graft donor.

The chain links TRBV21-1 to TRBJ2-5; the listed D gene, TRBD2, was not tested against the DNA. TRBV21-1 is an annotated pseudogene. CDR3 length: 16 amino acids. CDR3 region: CASSKVGRLPSETQYF. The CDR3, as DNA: TGTGCCAGCAGCAAAGTTGGAAGACTCCCAAGCGAGACCCAGTACTTC.

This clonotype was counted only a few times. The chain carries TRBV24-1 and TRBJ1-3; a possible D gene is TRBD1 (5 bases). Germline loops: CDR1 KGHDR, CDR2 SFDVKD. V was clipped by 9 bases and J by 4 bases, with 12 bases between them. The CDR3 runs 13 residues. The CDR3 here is CATGDPGGNTIYF. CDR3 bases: TGTGCCACCGGGGACCCTGGGGGAAACACCATATATTTT.

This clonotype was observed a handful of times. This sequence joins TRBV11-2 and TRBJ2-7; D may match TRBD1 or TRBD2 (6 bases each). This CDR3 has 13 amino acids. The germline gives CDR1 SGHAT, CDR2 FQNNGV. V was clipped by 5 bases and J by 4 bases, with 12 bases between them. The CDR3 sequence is CASSKGGWYEQYF. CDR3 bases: TGTGCCAGCAGCAAGGGGGGATGGTACGAGCAGTACTTC.

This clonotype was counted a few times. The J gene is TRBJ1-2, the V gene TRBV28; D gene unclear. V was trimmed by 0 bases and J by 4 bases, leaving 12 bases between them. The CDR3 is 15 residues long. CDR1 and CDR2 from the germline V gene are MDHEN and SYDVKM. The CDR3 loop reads CASSLWAQPGYGYTF. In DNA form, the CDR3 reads TGTGCCAGCAGTTTATGGGCCCAGCCCGGCTATGGCTACACCTTC.

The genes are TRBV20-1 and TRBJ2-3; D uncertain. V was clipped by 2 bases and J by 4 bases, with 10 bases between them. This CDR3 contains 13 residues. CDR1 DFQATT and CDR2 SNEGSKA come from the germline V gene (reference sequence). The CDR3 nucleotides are TGCAGTGCTAGAAAGGAGTTTTCAGATACGCAGTATTTT. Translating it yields CSARKEFSDTQYF.

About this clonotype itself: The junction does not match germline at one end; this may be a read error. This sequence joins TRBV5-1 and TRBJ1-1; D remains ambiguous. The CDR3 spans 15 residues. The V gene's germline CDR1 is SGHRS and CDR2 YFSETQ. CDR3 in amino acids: CASSKNRHLNTEPFF. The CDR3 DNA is TGCGCCAGCAGCAAGAATAGACACCTGAACACTGAACCTTTCTTT.

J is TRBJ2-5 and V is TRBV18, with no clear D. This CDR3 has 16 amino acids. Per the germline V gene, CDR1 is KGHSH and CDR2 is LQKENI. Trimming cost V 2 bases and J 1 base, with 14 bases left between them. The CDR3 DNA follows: TGTGCCAGCTCACCAGGGTTGTTGAGATTCCAAGAGACCCAGTACTTC. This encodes CASSPGLLRFQETQYF.

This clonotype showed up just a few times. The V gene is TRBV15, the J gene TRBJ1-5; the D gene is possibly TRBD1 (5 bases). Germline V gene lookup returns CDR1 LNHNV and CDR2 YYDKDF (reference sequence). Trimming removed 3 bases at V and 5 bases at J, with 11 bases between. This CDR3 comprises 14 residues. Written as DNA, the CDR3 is TGTGCCACCAGCAGTCGGGGCTCAGATCAGCCCCAGCATTTT. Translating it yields CATSSRGSDQPQHF. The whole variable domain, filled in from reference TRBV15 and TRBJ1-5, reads DAMVIQNPRYQVTQFGKPVTLSCSQTLNHNVMYWYQQKSSQAPKLLFHYYDKDFNNEADTPDNFQSRRPNTSFCFLDIRSPGLGDTAMYLCATSSRGSDQPQHFGDGTRLSIL.

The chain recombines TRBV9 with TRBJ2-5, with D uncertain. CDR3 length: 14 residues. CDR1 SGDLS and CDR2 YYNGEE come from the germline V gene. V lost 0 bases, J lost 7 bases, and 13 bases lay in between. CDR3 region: CASSVGGGEGTQYF. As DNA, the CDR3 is TGTGCCAGCAGCGTAGGAGGCGGTGAAGGGACCCAGTACTTC.

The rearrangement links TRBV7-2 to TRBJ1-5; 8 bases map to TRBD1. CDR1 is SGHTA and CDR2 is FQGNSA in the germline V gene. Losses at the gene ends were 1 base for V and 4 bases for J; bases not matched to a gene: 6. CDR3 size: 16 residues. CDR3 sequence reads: CASSLGLGQGNQPQHF. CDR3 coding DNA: TGTGCCAGCAGCTTAGGTTTAGGACAGGGAAATCAGCCCCAGCATTTT.

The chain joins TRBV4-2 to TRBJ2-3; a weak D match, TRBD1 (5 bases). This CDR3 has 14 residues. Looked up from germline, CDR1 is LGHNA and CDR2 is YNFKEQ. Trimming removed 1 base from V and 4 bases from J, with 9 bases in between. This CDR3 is CASSQVGPPDTQYF. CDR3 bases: TGTGCCAGCAGCCAAGTGGGGCCCCCAGATACGCAGTATTTT.

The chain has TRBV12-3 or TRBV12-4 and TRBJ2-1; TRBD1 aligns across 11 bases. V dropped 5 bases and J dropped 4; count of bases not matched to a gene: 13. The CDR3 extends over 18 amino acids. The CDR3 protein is CASSPLDRGHIGYNEQFF. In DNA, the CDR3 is TGTGCCAGCAGTCCTCTGGACAGGGGGCATATAGGATACAATGAGCAGTTCTTC.

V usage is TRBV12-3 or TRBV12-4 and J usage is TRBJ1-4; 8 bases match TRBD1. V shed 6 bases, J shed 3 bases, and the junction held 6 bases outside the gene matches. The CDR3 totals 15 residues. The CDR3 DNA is TGTGCCAGCAGGGGGGGACAGGCTGCTAATGAAAAACTGTTTTTT. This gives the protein CASRGGQAANEKLFF.

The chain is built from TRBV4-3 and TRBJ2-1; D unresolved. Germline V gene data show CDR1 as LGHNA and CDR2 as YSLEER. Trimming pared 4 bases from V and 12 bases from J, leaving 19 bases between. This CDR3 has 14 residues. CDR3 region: CASSLDTGPYRQFF. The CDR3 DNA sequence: TGCGCCAGCAGCCTAGACACCGGTCCCTATCGGCAGTTCTTC.

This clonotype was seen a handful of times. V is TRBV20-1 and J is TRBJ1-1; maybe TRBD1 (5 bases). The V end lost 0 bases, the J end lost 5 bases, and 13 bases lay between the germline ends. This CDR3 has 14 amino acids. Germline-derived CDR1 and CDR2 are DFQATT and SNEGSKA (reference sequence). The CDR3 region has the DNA TGCAGTGCTAGAGATAGCAGGGTAGGGACTGAAGCTTTCTTT. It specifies CSARDSRVGTEAFF.

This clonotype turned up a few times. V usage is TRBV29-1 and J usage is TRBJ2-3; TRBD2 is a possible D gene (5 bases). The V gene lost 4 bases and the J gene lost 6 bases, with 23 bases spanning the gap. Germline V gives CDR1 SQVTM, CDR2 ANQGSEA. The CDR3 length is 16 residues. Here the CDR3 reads CSVADSFYWPKDTQYF. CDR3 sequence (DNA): TGCAGCGTTGCGGACTCATTTTATTGGCCTAAGGATACGCAGTATTTT.

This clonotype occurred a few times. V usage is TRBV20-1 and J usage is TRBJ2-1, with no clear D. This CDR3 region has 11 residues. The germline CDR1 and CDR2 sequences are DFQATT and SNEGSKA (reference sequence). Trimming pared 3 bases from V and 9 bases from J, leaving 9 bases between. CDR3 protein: CSARALAEQFF. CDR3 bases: TGCAGTGCTAGGGCCTTGGCTGAGCAGTTCTTC.

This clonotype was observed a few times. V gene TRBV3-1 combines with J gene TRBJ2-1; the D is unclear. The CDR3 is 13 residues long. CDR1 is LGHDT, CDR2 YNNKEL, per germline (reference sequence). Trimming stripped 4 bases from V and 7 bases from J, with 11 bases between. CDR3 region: CASSRPPLNEQFF. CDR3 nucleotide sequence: TGTGCCAGCAGCCGGCCCCCTCTTAATGAGCAGTTCTTC.

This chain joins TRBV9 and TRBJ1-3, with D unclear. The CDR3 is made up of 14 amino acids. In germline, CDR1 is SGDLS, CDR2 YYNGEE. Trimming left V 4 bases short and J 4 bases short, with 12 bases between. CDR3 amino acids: CASSPIVEGNTIYF. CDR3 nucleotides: TGTGCCAGCAGCCCGATTGTCGAAGGAAACACCATATATTTT.

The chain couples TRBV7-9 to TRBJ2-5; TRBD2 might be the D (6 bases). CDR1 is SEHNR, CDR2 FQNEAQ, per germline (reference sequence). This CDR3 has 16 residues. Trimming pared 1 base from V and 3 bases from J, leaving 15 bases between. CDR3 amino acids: CASSLGTIPGEETQYF. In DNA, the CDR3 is TGTGCCAGCAGCTTAGGGACCATTCCGGGGGAAGAGACCCAGTACTTC. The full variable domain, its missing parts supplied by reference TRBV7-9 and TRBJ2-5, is DTGVSQNPRHKITKRGQNVTFRCDPISEHNRLYWYRQTLGQGPEFLTYFQNEAQLEKSRLLSDRFSAERPKGSFSTLEIQRTEQGDSAMYLCASSLGTIPGEETQYFGPGTRLLVL.

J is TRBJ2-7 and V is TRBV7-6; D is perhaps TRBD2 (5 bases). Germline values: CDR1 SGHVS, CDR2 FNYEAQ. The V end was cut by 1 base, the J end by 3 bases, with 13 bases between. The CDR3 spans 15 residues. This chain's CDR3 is CASSLGPGRDYEQYF. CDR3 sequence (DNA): TGTGCCAGCAGCTTAGGGCCTGGACGGGACTACGAGCAGTACTTC.

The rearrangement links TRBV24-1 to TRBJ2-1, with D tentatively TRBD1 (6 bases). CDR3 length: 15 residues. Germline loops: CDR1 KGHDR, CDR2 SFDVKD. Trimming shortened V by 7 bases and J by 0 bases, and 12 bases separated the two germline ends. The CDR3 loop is CATSTGISSYNEQFF. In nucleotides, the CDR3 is TGTGCCACCAGCACAGGGATCAGCTCCTACAATGAGCAGTTCTTC.

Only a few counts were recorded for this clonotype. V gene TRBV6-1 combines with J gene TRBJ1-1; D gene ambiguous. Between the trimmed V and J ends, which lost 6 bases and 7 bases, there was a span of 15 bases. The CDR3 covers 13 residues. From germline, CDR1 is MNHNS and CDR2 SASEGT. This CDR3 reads CASSLSDGVEAFF. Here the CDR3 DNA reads TGTGCCAGCAGCCTGTCAGATGGGGTTGAAGCTTTCTTT.

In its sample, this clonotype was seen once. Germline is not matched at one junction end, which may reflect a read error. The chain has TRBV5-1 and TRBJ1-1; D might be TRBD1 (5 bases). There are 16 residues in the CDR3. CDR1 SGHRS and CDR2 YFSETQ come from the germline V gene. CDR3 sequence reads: CASSRIGWGKRGVAFF. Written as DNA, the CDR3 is TGCGCAAGCAGCCGAATTGGCTGGGGGAAACGAGGGGTAGCTTTCTTT.